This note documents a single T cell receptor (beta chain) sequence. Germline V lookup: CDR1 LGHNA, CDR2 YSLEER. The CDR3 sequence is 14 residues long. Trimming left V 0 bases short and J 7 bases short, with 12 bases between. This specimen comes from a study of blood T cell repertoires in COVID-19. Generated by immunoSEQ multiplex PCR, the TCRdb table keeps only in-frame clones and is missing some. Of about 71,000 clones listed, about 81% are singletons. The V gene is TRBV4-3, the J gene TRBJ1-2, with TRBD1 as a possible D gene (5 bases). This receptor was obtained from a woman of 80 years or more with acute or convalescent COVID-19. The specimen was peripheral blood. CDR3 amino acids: CASSQDGGALGYTF. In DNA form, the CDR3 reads TGCGCCAGCAGCCAAGATGGAGGGGCTCTTGGCTACACCTTC.